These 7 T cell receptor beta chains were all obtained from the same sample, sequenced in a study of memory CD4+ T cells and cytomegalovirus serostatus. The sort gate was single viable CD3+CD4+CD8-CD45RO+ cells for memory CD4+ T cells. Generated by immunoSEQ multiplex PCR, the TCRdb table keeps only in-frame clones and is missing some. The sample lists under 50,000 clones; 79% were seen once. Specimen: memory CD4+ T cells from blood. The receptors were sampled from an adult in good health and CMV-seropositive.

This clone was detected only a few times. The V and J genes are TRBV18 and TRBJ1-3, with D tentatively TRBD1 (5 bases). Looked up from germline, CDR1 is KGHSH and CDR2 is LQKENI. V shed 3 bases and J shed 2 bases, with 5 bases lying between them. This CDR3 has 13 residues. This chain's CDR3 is CASSPTAGNTIYF. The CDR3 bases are TGTGCCAGCTCACCGACAGCTGGAAACACCATATATTTT.

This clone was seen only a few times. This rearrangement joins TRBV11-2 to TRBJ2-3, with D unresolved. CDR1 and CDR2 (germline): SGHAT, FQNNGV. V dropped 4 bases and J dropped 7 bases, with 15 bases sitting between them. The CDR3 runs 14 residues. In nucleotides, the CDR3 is TGTGCCAGCAGCTCTCTCAAATATTTTAATACGCAGTATTTT. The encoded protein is CASSSLKYFNTQYF.

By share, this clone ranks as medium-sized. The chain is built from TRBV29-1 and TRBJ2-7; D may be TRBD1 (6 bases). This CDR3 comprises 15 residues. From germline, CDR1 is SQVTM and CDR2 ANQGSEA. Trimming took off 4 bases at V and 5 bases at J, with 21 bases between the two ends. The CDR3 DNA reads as TGCAGCGTTGCCGGGCTGAGGACAGCGAGCGACGAGCAGTACTTC. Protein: CSVAGLRTASDEQYF.

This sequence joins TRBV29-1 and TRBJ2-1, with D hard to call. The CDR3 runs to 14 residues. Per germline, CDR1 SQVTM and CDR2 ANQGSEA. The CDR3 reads CTGVLPSSYNEQFF. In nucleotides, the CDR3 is TGCACCGGTGTGTTGCCCAGCTCCTACAATGAGCAGTTCTTC.

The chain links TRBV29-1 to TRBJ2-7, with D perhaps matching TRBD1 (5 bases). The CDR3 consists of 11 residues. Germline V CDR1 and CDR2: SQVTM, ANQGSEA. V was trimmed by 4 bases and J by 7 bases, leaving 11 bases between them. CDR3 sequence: CSVAQGSEQYF. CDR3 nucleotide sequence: TGCAGCGTTGCCCAGGGTTCTGAGCAGTACTTC.

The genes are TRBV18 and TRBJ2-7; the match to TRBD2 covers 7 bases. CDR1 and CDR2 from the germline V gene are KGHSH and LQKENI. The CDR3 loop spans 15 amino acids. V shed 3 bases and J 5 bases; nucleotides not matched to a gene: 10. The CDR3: CASSPNSQGGDEQYF. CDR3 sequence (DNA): TGTGCCAGCTCACCGAACTCCCAGGGAGGGGACGAGCAGTACTTC.

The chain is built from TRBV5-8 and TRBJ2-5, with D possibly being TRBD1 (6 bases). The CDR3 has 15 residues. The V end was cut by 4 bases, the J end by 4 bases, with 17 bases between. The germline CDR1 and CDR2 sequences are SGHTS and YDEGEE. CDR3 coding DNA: TGTGCCAGCAGCCGTCCCTGGGGGCGCGGAGAGACCCAGTACTTC. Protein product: CASSRPWGRGETQYF. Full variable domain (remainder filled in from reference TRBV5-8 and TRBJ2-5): EAGVTQSPTHLIKTRGQQATLRCSPISGHTSVYWYQQALGLGLQFLLWYDEGEERNRGNFPPRFSGRQFPNYSSELNVNALELEDSALYLCASSRPWGRGETQYFGPGTRLLVL.